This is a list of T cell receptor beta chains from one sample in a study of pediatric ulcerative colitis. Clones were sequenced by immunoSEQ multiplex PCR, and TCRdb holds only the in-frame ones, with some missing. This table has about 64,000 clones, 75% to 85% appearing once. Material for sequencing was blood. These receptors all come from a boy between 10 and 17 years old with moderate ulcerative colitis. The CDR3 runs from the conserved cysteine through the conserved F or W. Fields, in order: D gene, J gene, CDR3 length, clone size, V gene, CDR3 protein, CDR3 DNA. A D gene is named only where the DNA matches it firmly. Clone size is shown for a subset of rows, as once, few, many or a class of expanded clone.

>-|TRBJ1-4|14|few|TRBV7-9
CASSLLSANEKLFF
TGTGCCAGCAGCTTATTGTCAGCTAATGAAAAACTGTTTTTT
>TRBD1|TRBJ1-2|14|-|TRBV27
CASRFSGTGYGYTF
TGTGCCAGCAGGTTTTCCGGGACAGGGTATGGCTACACCTTC
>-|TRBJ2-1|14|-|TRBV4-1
CASCKGVGNNEQFF
TGCGCCAGCTGTAAGGGGGTCGGGAACAATGAGCAGTTCTTC
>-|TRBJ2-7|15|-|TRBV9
CASSVEEGGPYEQYF
TGTGCCAGCAGCGTAGAGGAGGGTGGCCCCTACGAGCAGTACTTC
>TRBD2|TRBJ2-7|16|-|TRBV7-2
CASSPHPVGRTHEQYF
TGTGCCAGCAGCCCTCATCCAGTCGGGAGGACCCACGAGCAGTACTTC
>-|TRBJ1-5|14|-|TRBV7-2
CASSLDRNDQPQHF
TGTGCCAGCAGCTTAGACAGGAACGATCAGCCCCAGCATTTT
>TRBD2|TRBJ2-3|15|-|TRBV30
CAWSTSGSATDTQYF
TGTGCCTGGAGTACTAGCGGGAGTGCCACAGATACGCAGTATTTT
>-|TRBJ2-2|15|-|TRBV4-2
CASSQKGRAPGELFF
TGTGCCAGCAGCCAGAAAGGCAGGGCCCCCGGGGAGCTGTTTTTT
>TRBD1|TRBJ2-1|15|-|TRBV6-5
CASSKRQGGYNEQFF
TGTGCCAGCAGTAAACGACAGGGGGGGTACAATGAGCAGTTCTTC
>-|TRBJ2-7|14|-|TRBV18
CASSPGGGGDYLYF
TGTGCCAGCTCACCAGGGGGCGGCGGGGACTACCTTTACTTC
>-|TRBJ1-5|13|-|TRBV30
CAWRTDSNQPQHF
TGTGCCTGGAGAACCGACAGCAATCAGCCCCAGCATTTT
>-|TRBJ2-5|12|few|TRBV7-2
CASSTTEETQYF
TGTGCCAGCAGCACGACAGAAGAGACCCAGTACTTC
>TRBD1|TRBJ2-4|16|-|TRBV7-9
CASSSGTVALRPIQYF
TGTGCCAGCAGCTCCGGGACAGTCGCGCTTCGTCCCATTCAGTACTTC
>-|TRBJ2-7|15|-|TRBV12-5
CASGLVPTLSYEQYF
TGTGCTAGTGGTTTGGTACCGACTCTTTCCTACGAGCAGTACTTC
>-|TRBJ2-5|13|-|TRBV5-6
CASSWAYFETQYF
TGTGCCAGCAGCTGGGCCTATTTCGAGACCCAGTACTTC
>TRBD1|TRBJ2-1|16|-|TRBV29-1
CSVSLGGTGAYNEQFF
TGCAGCGTTAGCCTCGGGGGGACAGGGGCCTACAATGAGCAGTTCTTC
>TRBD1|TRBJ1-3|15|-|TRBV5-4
CASSLGQGTGNTIYF
TGTGCCAGCAGCTTGGGACAGGGGACTGGAAACACCATATATTTT
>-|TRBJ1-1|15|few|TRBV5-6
CASSPWSGDDTEAFF
TGTGCCAGCAGCCCATGGTCGGGGGATGACACTGAAGCTTTCTTT
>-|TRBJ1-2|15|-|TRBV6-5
CASSYYRVMDDGYTF
TGTGCCAGCAGTTACTACAGGGTAATGGACGATGGCTACACCTTC
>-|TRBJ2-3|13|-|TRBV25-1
CASSDSRSDTQYF
TGTGCCAGCAGTGACAGTAGATCAGATACGCAGTATTTT
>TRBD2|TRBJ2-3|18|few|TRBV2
CASSPRPWTSGATDTQYF
TGTGCCAGCAGTCCGCGACCCTGGACTAGCGGGGCGACAGATACGCAGTATTTT
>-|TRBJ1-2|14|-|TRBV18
CASSPTGDNYGYTF
TGTGCCAGCTCACCTACGGGGGACAACTATGGCTACACCTTC
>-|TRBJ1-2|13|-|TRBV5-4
CASSPDTNYGYTF
TGTGCCAGCAGCCCCGACACTAACTATGGCTACACCTTC
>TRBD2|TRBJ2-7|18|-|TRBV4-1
CASSQDPAGGISPYEQYF
TGCGCCAGCAGCCAAGACCCAGCGGGGGGGATATCCCCCTACGAGCAGTACTTC
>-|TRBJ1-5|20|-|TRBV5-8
CASSLSSIGGGSTSNQPQHF
TGTGCCAGCAGCTTGTCATCTATCGGGGGAGGTAGTACGAGCAATCAGCCCCAGCATTTT
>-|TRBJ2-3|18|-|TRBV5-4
CASSPWREGHPGPDTQYF
TGTGCCAGCAGCCCTTGGAGGGAAGGACACCCAGGCCCAGATACGCAGTATTTT
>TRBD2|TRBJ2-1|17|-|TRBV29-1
CSVEAELAGGPYNEQFF
TGCAGCGTTGAAGCGGAACTAGCGGGGGGGCCTTATAATGAGCAGTTCTTC
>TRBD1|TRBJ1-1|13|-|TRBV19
CAGQGGTNTEAFF
TGTGCCGGCCAGGGGGGGACGAACACTGAAGCTTTCTTT
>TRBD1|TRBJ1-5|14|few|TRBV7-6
CASSLGQGGQPQHF
TGTGCCAGCAGCTTAGGACAGGGGGGACAGCCCCAGCATTTT
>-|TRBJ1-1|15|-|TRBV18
CASSPDRNMNTEAFF
TGTGCCAGCTCACCGGACAGAAACATGAACACTGAAGCTTTCTTT
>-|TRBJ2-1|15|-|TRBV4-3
CASSQESNGGTEQFF
TGCGCCAGCAGCCAAGAGTCCAACGGGGGGACAGAGCAGTTCTTC
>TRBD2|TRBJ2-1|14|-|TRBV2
CASSLGGSDNEQFF
TGTGCCAGCAGTTTGGGCGGGAGCGACAATGAGCAGTTCTTC
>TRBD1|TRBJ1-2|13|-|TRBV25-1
CASSGHDRAGYTF
TGTGCCAGCAGTGGGCACGACAGGGCTGGCTACACCTTC
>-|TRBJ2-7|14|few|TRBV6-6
CASSYGGGVDEQYF
TGTGCCAGCAGTTACGGAGGAGGGGTGGACGAGCAGTACTTC
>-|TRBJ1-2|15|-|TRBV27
CASGPQVAGFYGYTF
TGTGCCAGCGGACCTCAAGTTGCCGGATTCTATGGCTACACCTTC
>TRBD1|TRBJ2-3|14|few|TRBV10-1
CASSMTGASDTQYF
TGCGCCAGCAGCATGACAGGGGCGTCAGATACGCAGTATTTT
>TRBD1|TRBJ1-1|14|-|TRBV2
CASGLTGGRTEAFF
TGTGCCAGCGGGCTGACAGGGGGCCGGACTGAAGCTTTCTTT
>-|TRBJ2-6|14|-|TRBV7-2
CASSLVSGANVLTF
TGTGCCAGCAGCTTAGTTTCTGGGGCCAACGTCCTGACTTTC
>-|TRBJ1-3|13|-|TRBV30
CAWALYTGNTIYF
TGTGCCTGGGCCTTATACACTGGAAACACCATATATTTT
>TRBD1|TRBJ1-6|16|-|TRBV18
CASSPQGQGYNSPLHF
TGTGCCAGCTCACCACAGGGACAGGGCTATAATTCACCCCTCCACTTT
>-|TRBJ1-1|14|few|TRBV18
CASSPDDFVGEAFF
TGTGCCAGCTCACCAGACGACTTCGTGGGTGAAGCTTTCTTT
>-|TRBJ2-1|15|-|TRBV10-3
CAISVVGGSYNEQFF
TGTGCCATCAGTGTCGTGGGGGGCTCCTACAATGAGCAGTTCTTC
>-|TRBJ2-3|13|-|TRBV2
CASRGDFTDTQYF
TGTGCCAGCAGGGGGGACTTCACAGATACGCAGTATTTT
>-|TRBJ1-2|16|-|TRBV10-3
CAIRENKSQPNYGYTF
TGTGCCATCAGGGAAAACAAATCCCAACCTAACTATGGCTACACCTTC
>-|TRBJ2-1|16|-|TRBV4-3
CASSQDQLSSYNEQFF
TGCGCCAGCAGCCAAGATCAGTTAAGCTCCTACAATGAGCAGTTCTTC
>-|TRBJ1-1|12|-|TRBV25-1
CASKLLNTEAFF
TGTGCCAGCAAACTTTTGAACACTGAAGCTTTCTTT
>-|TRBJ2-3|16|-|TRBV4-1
CASSPSSGPGADTQYF
TGCGCCAGCAGCCCCAGTTCAGGGCCTGGGGCAGATACGCAGTATTTT